This is a list of T cell receptor beta chains from one sample in a study of blood T cell repertoires in COVID-19. Only in-frame clones appear in the TCRdb table, and some are missing; sequencing was by immunoSEQ multiplex PCR. The sample carries 95,000 to 110,000 clones, 70% to 90% recorded once. Sequenced material: peripheral blood. The receptors stem from a man aged 45-65 years in a cohort sampled during active COVID-19. The CDR3 runs from the conserved cysteine through the conserved F or W. The D gene is left open where the match is weak. Size values are once, few and many counts, or a class for expanded clones, and some rows have none.

v_call: TRBV2
clone_size: -
d_call: -
j_call: TRBJ2-5
cdr3_aa: CASNRGSLGQETQYF
cdr3_nt: TGTGCCTCAAATCGGGGATCTCTAGGGCAAGAGACCCAGTACTTC

v_call: TRBV4-1
clone_size: -
d_call: -
j_call: TRBJ2-2
cdr3_aa: CASSQGRGVDGELFF
cdr3_nt: TGCGCCAGCAGCCAAGGTCGAGGTGTGGACGGGGAGCTGTTTTTT

v_call: TRBV27
clone_size: -
d_call: -
j_call: TRBJ2-4
cdr3_aa: CASRSQGGQYF
cdr3_nt: TGTGCCAGCAGGTCCCAGGGGGGACAGTACTTC

v_call: TRBV6-5
clone_size: -
d_call: TRBD1
j_call: TRBJ2-2
cdr3_aa: CAGQGRNTGELFF
cdr3_nt: TGTGCCGGACAGGGGCGCAACACCGGGGAGCTGTTTTTT

v_call: TRBV4-2
clone_size: -
d_call: TRBD2
j_call: TRBJ2-1
cdr3_aa: CASSPRGDGGANEQFF
cdr3_nt: TGTGCCAGCAGCCCTAGGGGGGACGGGGGGGCGAATGAGCAGTTCTTC

v_call: TRBV6-5
clone_size: once
d_call: TRBD1
j_call: TRBJ1-2
cdr3_aa: CASSIEGQGADGYTF
cdr3_nt: TGTGCCAGCAGCATCGAGGGACAGGGGGCAGATGGCTACACCTTC

v_call: TRBV15
clone_size: -
d_call: TRBD1
j_call: TRBJ2-1
cdr3_aa: CATSRDRPTGVRRNEQFF
cdr3_nt: TGTGCCACCAGCAGAGATCGCCCTACAGGGGTTCGGAGGAATGAGCAGTTCTTC

v_call: TRBV10-3
clone_size: -
d_call: -
j_call: TRBJ2-7
cdr3_aa: CAISESSPYEQYF
cdr3_nt: TGTGCCATCAGTGAGTCGAGTCCCTACGAGCAGTACTTC

v_call: TRBV18
clone_size: -
d_call: TRBD2
j_call: TRBJ2-2
cdr3_aa: CASSLGTSGGELFF
cdr3_nt: TGTGCCAGCTCACTCGGGACTAGCGGCGGGGAGCTGTTTTTT

v_call: TRBV6-2/TRBV6-3
clone_size: -
d_call: -
j_call: TRBJ2-1
cdr3_aa: CASSYLDTYNEQFF
cdr3_nt: TGTGCCAGCAGTTACCTGGACACATACAATGAGCAGTTCTTC

v_call: TRBV5-1
clone_size: few
d_call: TRBD2
j_call: TRBJ2-3
cdr3_aa: CASSLRTSGGSDTQYF
cdr3_nt: TGCGCCAGCAGCTTAAGGACTAGCGGGGGTAGTGATACGCAGTATTTT

v_call: TRBV6-2/TRBV6-3
clone_size: -
d_call: TRBD1
j_call: TRBJ1-1
cdr3_aa: CASSPSTGGAGRTEAFF
cdr3_nt: TGTGCCAGCAGTCCGAGCACAGGGGGCGCGGGGAGAACTGAAGCTTTCTTT

v_call: TRBV5-6
clone_size: -
d_call: TRBD1
j_call: TRBJ1-4
cdr3_aa: CASSVRQGISNEKLFF
cdr3_nt: TGTGCCAGCAGCGTCCGACAGGGAATAAGTAATGAAAAACTGTTTTTT

v_call: TRBV11-3
clone_size: -
d_call: TRBD2
j_call: TRBJ2-3
cdr3_aa: CASSGLAGTDTQYF
cdr3_nt: TGTGCCAGCAGCGGACTAGCGGGCACAGATACGCAGTATTTT

v_call: TRBV5-1
clone_size: -
d_call: TRBD1
j_call: TRBJ1-1
cdr3_aa: CASSLADRENTEAFF
cdr3_nt: TGCGCCAGCAGCTTGGCGGACAGGGAGAACACTGAAGCTTTCTTT

v_call: TRBV5-1
clone_size: -
d_call: -
j_call: TRBJ2-3
cdr3_aa: CASSGHFTDTQYF
cdr3_nt: TGCGCCAGCAGCGGACATTTCACAGATACGCAGTATTTT

v_call: TRBV7-2
clone_size: many
d_call: -
j_call: TRBJ1-5
cdr3_aa: CASSLDRGWGNQPQHF
cdr3_nt: TGTGCCAGCAGCTTAGATCGAGGATGGGGCAATCAGCCCCAGCATTTT

v_call: TRBV6-5
clone_size: -
d_call: -
j_call: TRBJ2-2
cdr3_aa: CASSYSTGATGELFF
cdr3_nt: TGTGCCAGCAGTTACTCGACAGGCGCCACCGGGGAGCTGTTTTTT

v_call: TRBV2
clone_size: -
d_call: -
j_call: TRBJ1-5
cdr3_aa: CASRMEGRNQPQHF
cdr3_nt: TGTGCCAGCCGGATGGAAGGGAGGAATCAGCCCCAGCATTTT

v_call: TRBV6-5
clone_size: once
d_call: -
j_call: TRBJ1-1
cdr3_aa: CASRSTGEAFF
cdr3_nt: TGTGCCAGCAGATCCACAGGAGAAGCTTTCTTT

v_call: TRBV11-3
clone_size: -
d_call: -
j_call: TRBJ2-1
cdr3_aa: CASSSRQAQFF
cdr3_nt: TGTGCCAGCAGCTCAAGACAGGCCCAGTTCTTC

v_call: TRBV12-5
clone_size: -
d_call: -
j_call: TRBJ2-1
cdr3_aa: CASGLRGEQFF
cdr3_nt: TGTGCTAGTGGTTTAAGGGGGGAGCAGTTCTTC

v_call: TRBV10-3
clone_size: -
d_call: -
j_call: TRBJ2-2
cdr3_aa: CASGPSGVGELFF
cdr3_nt: TGTGCCTCCGGGCCATCCGGGGTGGGGGAGCTGTTTTTT

v_call: TRBV24-1
clone_size: -
d_call: TRBD2
j_call: TRBJ2-5
cdr3_aa: CATSDRDPGGTQYF
cdr3_nt: TGTGCCACCAGTGATCGGGACCCGGGGGGGACCCAGTACTTC

v_call: TRBV9
clone_size: -
d_call: -
j_call: TRBJ1-6
cdr3_aa: CASSVGSNNSPLHF
cdr3_nt: TGTGCCAGCAGCGTAGGGAGTAATAATTCACCCCTCCACTTT

v_call: TRBV18
clone_size: -
d_call: -
j_call: TRBJ2-7
cdr3_aa: CASSLKSSYEQYF
cdr3_nt: TGTGCCAGCTCCCTAAAGAGCTCCTACGAGCAGTACTTC

v_call: TRBV5-5
clone_size: -
d_call: TRBD1
j_call: TRBJ2-2
cdr3_aa: CASSPGQGGFGELFF
cdr3_nt: TGTGCCAGCAGCCCCGGACAGGGTGGGTTCGGGGAGCTGTTTTTT

v_call: TRBV6-6
clone_size: -
d_call: -
j_call: TRBJ2-2
cdr3_aa: CASSQTGQLNTGELFF
cdr3_nt: TGTGCCAGCAGCCAAACTGGACAGTTGAACACCGGGGAGCTGTTTTTT

v_call: TRBV4-1
clone_size: once
d_call: TRBD2
j_call: TRBJ2-5
cdr3_aa: CASSLGGTSGRVYQETQYF
cdr3_nt: TGCGCCAGCAGCCTTGGCGGGACTAGCGGGCGTGTCTACCAAGAGACCCAGTACTTC

v_call: TRBV2
clone_size: -
d_call: -
j_call: TRBJ1-5
cdr3_aa: CASSETRVGVNQPQHF
cdr3_nt: TGTGCCAGCAGCGAGACGAGGGTGGGCGTCAATCAGCCCCAGCATTTT

v_call: TRBV5-1
clone_size: -
d_call: -
j_call: TRBJ2-7
cdr3_aa: CASSLGWSSYEQYF
cdr3_nt: TGCGCCAGCAGCTTGGGCTGGAGCTCCTACGAGCAGTACTTC

v_call: TRBV7-9
clone_size: -
d_call: -
j_call: TRBJ1-3
cdr3_aa: CASRASSGNTIYF
cdr3_nt: TGTGCCAGCAGGGCAAGCTCTGGAAACACCATATATTTT

v_call: TRBV9
clone_size: -
d_call: TRBD1
j_call: TRBJ1-1
cdr3_aa: CASSVVPGGTEAFF
cdr3_nt: TGTGCCAGCAGCGTAGTCCCAGGGGGAACTGAAGCTTTCTTT

v_call: TRBV7-2
clone_size: once
d_call: -
j_call: TRBJ2-1
cdr3_aa: CASSMGVAEYNEQFF
cdr3_nt: TGTGCCAGCAGCATGGGGGTAGCGGAATACAATGAGCAGTTCTTC

v_call: TRBV11-2
clone_size: -
d_call: -
j_call: TRBJ2-1
cdr3_aa: CASSLAIEQFF
cdr3_nt: TGTGCCAGCAGCTTAGCCATTGAGCAGTTCTTC

v_call: TRBV2
clone_size: -
d_call: -
j_call: TRBJ2-7
cdr3_aa: CASRGMVSYEQYF
cdr3_nt: TGTGCCAGCCGAGGGATGGTCTCCTACGAGCAGTACTTC

v_call: TRBV7-2
clone_size: -
d_call: TRBD1
j_call: TRBJ1-5
cdr3_aa: CASSWDRTQPQHF
cdr3_nt: TGTGCCAGCAGCTGGGACAGGACTCAGCCCCAGCATTTT

v_call: TRBV7-3
clone_size: -
d_call: TRBD2
j_call: TRBJ2-1
cdr3_aa: CASSLTQRLAGSSYNEQFF
cdr3_nt: TGTGCCAGCAGCTTAACGCAACGGCTAGCGGGGAGCTCCTACAATGAGCAGTTCTTC

v_call: TRBV18
clone_size: -
d_call: TRBD1
j_call: TRBJ2-2
cdr3_aa: CASTTGATGELFF
cdr3_nt: TGTGCCAGCACGACAGGGGCCACCGGGGAGCTGTTTTTT

v_call: TRBV20-1
clone_size: -
d_call: TRBD1
j_call: TRBJ1-2
cdr3_aa: CSARTGGGYTF
cdr3_nt: TGCAGTGCCCGGACAGGGGGTGGCTACACCTTC

v_call: TRBV7-9
clone_size: few
d_call: -
j_call: TRBJ1-2
cdr3_aa: CASSLIRDGYTF
cdr3_nt: TGTGCCAGCAGCTTAATTCGGGATGGCTACACCTTC

v_call: TRBV14
clone_size: -
d_call: TRBD1
j_call: TRBJ1-1
cdr3_aa: CASSQMTGALPNTEAFF
cdr3_nt: TGTGCCAGCAGCCAGATGACAGGGGCCCTTCCGAACACTGAAGCTTTCTTT